This TCR beta chain is drawn from a study of T-cell reconstitution after alpha-beta-depleted transplantation in children. General study results and limits: Expanded clones from the graft, numbering several hundred, reportedly supplied alpha-beta T cells about two months after transplant. For some patients, TCRbeta diversity was high at day 60 because of recipient T cells and thymic progenitors that survived. Newly produced T cells mostly accounted for T-cell counts and diversity one year post-transplant.

Preparation of the TCRbeta library was carried out with unique molecular identifiers. From the PCR reads, TCRdb called clonotypes with MiXCR, one entry per CDR3 protein. The table lists some 200,000 distinct CDR3 sequences, around 9.2% of them singletons. The CDR3 consists of 15 residues. Germline V CDR1 and CDR2: SQVTM, ANQGSEA. Trimming took off 3 bases at V and 7 bases at J, with 19 bases between the two ends. The table lists this clonotype with many counts. As yet, its antigen is unknown. The chain employs TRBV29-1 and TRBJ2-1; no definite D call. The sample consisted of PBMCs, mostly from graft donor cells, taken 360 days after TCRalphabeta/CD19-depleted stem cell transplant. The sequence came from a male patient under 10 years old who had a stem cell transplant for acute myeloid leukemia, so the T cells may come from the graft donor. CDR3 DNA sequence: TGCAGCGTTGAGGTCCCTCAGCGACCATCTAATGAGCAGTTCTTC. Translation: CSVEVPQRPSNEQFF.